The next 9 T cell receptor beta chains were all read from a single sample in a study of T cells after yellow fever vaccination. TCRdb re-called the 5' RACE reads with MiXCR, one entry per CDR3 protein. The sample shows 600,000 to 750,000 distinct CDR3 sequences, 9% to 15% of them seen only once. Source: PBMCs, taken on the day of the yellow fever booster vaccination. The receptor set was obtained from a man aged 25 to 45 who received the YFV17D yellow fever vaccine.

The chain has TRBV28 and TRBJ2-4; D is unresolved. CDR1 MDHEN and CDR2 SYDVKM come from the germline V gene. Trimming took 6 bases from V and 7 from J, leaving 7 bases between them. This CDR3 is 11 amino acids long. The CDR3 reads CASRDSNIQYF. The CDR3 region has the DNA TGTGCCAGCAGGGATAGCAACATTCAGTACTTC.

This clonotype was detected a few times. CDR3 nucleotides: TGTGCCAGCAGTTTACTTGGAAAGACAGGGAATCGAGATCAGCCCCAGCATTTT. Its protein product is CASSLLGKTGNRDQPQHF. J is TRBJ1-5 and V is TRBV27; TRBD1 matches at 7 bases. The J segment lost 5 bases and the V segment lost 2 bases, leaving 15 bases of the junction unmatched. CDR1 MNHEY and CDR2 SMNVEV come from the germline V gene (reference sequence). The CDR3 is 18 residues long.

There are a few counts of this clonotype. The V call is TRBV5-5, the J call TRBJ2-7, with D perhaps given as TRBD1 or TRBD2 (6 bases each). Per the germline V gene, CDR1 is SGHKS and CDR2 is YYEKEE (reference sequence). This CDR3 is 14 amino acids long. V gave up 0 bases and J gave up 7 bases, with 14 bases separating them. The CDR3, as DNA: TGTGCCAGCAGCTTGGTGACGGGGGCAGGGGAGCAGTACTTC. It translates to CASSLVTGAGEQYF. Looking up the rest from reference TRBV5-5 and TRBJ2-7 gives the full variable domain: DAGVTQSPTHLIKTRGQQVTLRCSPISGHKSVSWYQQVLGQGPQFIFQYYEKEERGRGNFPDRFSARQFPNYSSELNVNALLLGDSALYLCASSLVTGAGEQYFGPGTRLTVT.

The V call is TRBV5-1, the J call TRBJ2-7; TRBD2 might be the D (6 bases). V was pared by 7 bases and J by 2 bases, with 13 bases between. CDR1 and CDR2 from the germline V gene are SGHRS and YFSETQ. This CDR3 region has 13 residues. CDR3 protein: CASGASGPYEQYF. The CDR3 DNA is TGCGCCAGCGGGGCAAGCGGGCCCTACGAGCAGTACTTC.

The sample holds a few counts of this clonotype. J is TRBJ2-7 and V is TRBV30, with 7 bases identical to TRBD2. The CDR3 extends over 12 amino acids. CDR1 is GTSNPN, CDR2 SVGIG, per germline (reference sequence). V shed 8 bases, J shed 1 base, and the junction held 5 bases outside the gene matches. The CDR3 region is CAGGRGSYEQYF. As DNA, the CDR3 is TGTGCCGGGGGGAGGGGATCCTACGAGCAGTACTTC.

The chain carries TRBV7-3 and TRBJ2-3, with D possibly matching TRBD1 (5 bases). This CDR3 spans 14 amino acids. Germline V gene lookup returns CDR1 SGHTA and CDR2 FQGTGA. V was pared by 4 bases and J by 5 bases, with 13 bases between. The CDR3 here is CASSSGPQGDTQYF. CDR3 bases: TGTGCCAGCAGCTCCGGGCCTCAGGGAGATACGCAGTATTTT.

Many counts were recorded for this clonotype. This chain joins TRBV7-6 and TRBJ2-7; the D is unclear. V dropped 3 bases and J dropped 6 bases, with 12 bases sitting between them. Germline V gives CDR1 SGHVS, CDR2 FNYEAQ. This CDR3 has 13 residues. The DNA of the CDR3 is TGTGCCAGCAGCTTTAGCAGCGTAGCCGAGCAGTACTTC. It codes for CASSFSSVAEQYF.

This clonotype has at least ten counts. The gene calls are TRBV30 and TRBJ2-5, with 9 bases lining up with TRBD2. CDR3 length: 15 amino acids. J was trimmed by 5 bases and V by 3 bases; bases with no gene match: 10. Germline-derived CDR1 and CDR2 are GTSNPN and SVGIG (reference sequence). DNA for the CDR3: TGTGCCTGGAGAGGTGGGACTAGCATGTCGGAGACCCAGTACTTC. This codes for CAWRGGTSMSETQYF.

There are a few counts of this clonotype. The chain links TRBV5-5 to TRBJ1-6, with TRBD1 as a possible D gene (5 bases). V shed 0 bases and J shed 4 bases, with 14 bases lying between them. Germline V lookup: CDR1 SGHKS, CDR2 YYEKEE (reference sequence). This CDR3 comprises 17 residues. The CDR3 region has the DNA TGTGCCAGCAGCTTGGATTTGTACGGGGGGTATAATTCACCCCTCCACTTT. Its protein is CASSLDLYGGYNSPLHF.